This T cell receptor (beta chain) was identified during a study of cytomegalovirus exposure and HLA in healthy donors (dated by TCRdb to about 2017). With regard to the full study: An earlier analysis of some 600 of the donors reported around 280 Gb of sequence data and 90 million to 120 million unique TCR beta sequences obtained from 180 million or so T cells. Approximately 330 gigabases of sequencing data and 75 million to 85 million unique TCR sequences made up an early release that covered 500 to 700 HLA-typed donors. The genetic ancestry cluster associated with self-reported Caucasian donors included roughly four fifths of the approximately 410 genotyped donors. The study aimed to test whether signatures of past pathogen exposure could be identified by cataloging public T cell receptors. Using immunosequencing, the study profiled T cell repertoires from about 620 subjects and related those repertoires to cytomegalovirus serostatus. In addition to the first cohort of 666 subjects, a separate validation cohort of 100 to 150 different subjects was used. The study combined high-throughput TCR immunosequencing, statistical association of individual TCRs with disease status, and machine learning to predict cytomegalovirus infection status. In a later analysis, previously published TCR beta repertoires from roughly 710 donors were re-analyzed and high-resolution HLA genotyping was added so that TCR occurrence patterns could be studied. Rather than using new phenotypic data, the later analysis identified candidate immune exposures from TCR beta sequences and from how often those sequences occurred across donors. To decide whether each TCR beta V gene segment behaved as functional or pseudogenic, an earlier analysis of approximately 620 of the donors relied on high-throughput TCR beta sequencing. Alongside the repertoire data, information on donor age, sex, ethnicity and CMV serostatus was compiled. Genome-wide SNP genotypes for about 65% of the 666 donors were used in a later genetic analysis, which treated that subset as a discovery cohort. Every discovery cohort repertoire had been produced on one sequencing platform. Both class I and class II loci were covered by HLA typing, at four-digit resolution. Typing coverage differed by locus: A, B, C, DRB1 and DQB1 were typed in roughly 620-630 donors, DQA1 in 522, DPA1 in 600 to 610, and DPB1 in around 490. Because of strong linkage in the cohort, roughly five DR-DQ haplotypes were treated as single units for association and clustering. Across approximately 400 genotyped donors of the cohort, an average of about 240,000 unique TCR beta nucleotide sequences per donor were sequenced, and 15% to 20% of those sequences were non-productive.

As for this clone: Its antigen has not been determined. Per-nucleotide qualities are absent, and no much larger clonotype sits a single base away.

Library prep was done by the immunoSEQ multiplex PCR assay. A mixture of 60 forward primers for TCR Vbeta segments and 13 reverse primers for TCR Jbeta segments was used in the multiplex PCR. The CDR3 region of rearranged TCR beta genes was amplified from genomic DNA by a multiplex PCR assay. The amplified TCR beta libraries were sequenced on the Illumina HiSeq System as 87-base-pair reads. Per the original workflow: Across the 700 or so repertoires, a later analysis counted approximately 75 million unique TCR beta chains, some 11 million of which were shared by at least two donors. To remove PCR and sequencing errors, raw reads were error-corrected and collapsed into unique sequences using a nearest-neighbor algorithm that merged closely related sequences. CDR3 sequences were aligned to IMGT reference sequences to assign V, D and J gene segments. Each retained sequence needed at least a six-nucleotide match to both a V gene segment and a J gene segment. A rearrangement counted as productive if the CDR3 had no stop codons and remained in frame with V and J, and every other rearrangement counted as non-productive. CDR3 was defined by IMGT convention, running from the second conserved V-encoded cysteine to the conserved J-encoded phenylalanine. The earlier analysis of 587 of the donors excluded any sequence lacking an unambiguous match to a single V gene segment. An earlier analysis of 450 to 650 of the donors called V segments functional above 56.7% productive rearrangements and segregating when the between-donor standard deviation exceeded 5%. A statistical classification framework was developed to diagnose cytomegalovirus status using the catalog of TCR beta chain sequences. A later analysis assigned V and J genes by comparing TCR nucleotide sequences with IMGT/GENE-DB human TR gene sequences. Using the TCRdist pipeline, a later analysis assigned CDR3 sequences along with most-parsimonious VDJ recombination scenarios. In a later analysis, each TCR beta chain was defined by its CDR3 amino acid sequence together with its V-gene family, and reads without a unique V-gene family were excluded. A later analysis removed 500 to 650 highly shared, low-generation-probability nucleotide sequences to deal with suspected cross-contamination and a sequencing artifact. In a later analysis, a clonal expansion index for each public chain was calculated from normalized within-repertoire ranks of inferred template counts. Generation probabilities in a later analysis came from a VDJ recombination model fitted to out-of-frame rearrangements, and those results were checked against IGoR. In a later analysis, TCR-TCR, TCR-HLA and TCR-CMV co-occurrence was scored with hypergeometric tests, and a repertoire-size bias correction was applied to TCR pairs. False discovery rates were estimated in a later analysis by permuting HLA or CMV assignments 20 times. In a later analysis, co-occurring TCRs were grouped using DBSCAN, and TCRdist sequence similarity was added for clustering within HLA-allele-positive subsets. For co-occurrence clustering, repertoires with fewer than 30,000 or more than 120,000 public chains were excluded, along with several repertoires with anomalous nucleotide sharing. TCRdb limited this immuneACCESS table to in-frame rearrangements with V and J called. A share of clones is missing; checked studies link under half to unresolved V genes, and the rest is unexplained. The DNA gave D and trimming, while V, J and clone size come from that table. Here the sample has 140,000 or so clones; over 75% occur a single time. The ten largest clonotypes hold under 3% of the sample.

The cohort was made up of 650 to 700 healthy bone marrow donors. At the time of sampling, all cohort members were nominally healthy, though unrecorded immune exposures were likely present. The donor was CMV seronegative and was included in the group of under 450 seronegative cohort members. Each donor provided a peripheral blood sample, and peripheral blood mononuclear cells were used for TCR beta sequencing. The Qiagen DNeasy Blood Extraction Kit was used to extract genomic DNA from the blood cell samples. The investigation overall reported the following: Several of the top co-occurrence clusters appeared to be linked to parvovirus B19, influenza, CMV and Epstein-Barr virus, according to a later analysis. A later genetic analysis associated a missense DCLRE1C variant with V-gene and J-gene trimming of TCR beta chains, and an independent cohort replicated the association. Presence/absence analyses assumed roughly uniform sequencing depth across donors, an assumption that may not hold. Because HLA typing was missing for some donors at each locus, association tests included only the typed subset. The classifier was reported to diagnose cytomegalovirus status with high specificity and sensitivity in both the original and validation cohorts. Broadly in line with IMGT annotations, most TCR beta V segments showed up in productive rearrangements about 90% or about 30% of the time in an earlier analysis of some 590 of the donors. A later analysis found that HLA-associated TCR beta chains were more clonally expanded and had lower generation probabilities than equally common non-associated chains. A further reported finding was that TCR beta sequences accurately predicted the HLA-A and HLA-B alleles for most subjects in the first cohort. According to a later analysis, TCR association rates differed among HLA loci, with DRB1 alleles showing the most associated TCRs and HLA-C alleles showing the fewest. This cohort had only TCR beta chains sequenced, and the lack of alpha or paired-chain data limited which features could be detected. Immune exposure information for the cohort was limited to CMV serostatus. A later genetic analysis reported fewer N-insertions in productive TCRs among donors in an Asian-associated ancestry cluster than the roughly 620-donor mean. A few of the identified cytomegalovirus-associated TCR beta chains were confirmed in vitro to be specific for cytomegalovirus antigens. Across donors, most TCR sequences were observed very rarely, whereas some public TCRs were present in many individuals. It was suggested by the authors that the approach could potentially be generalized to other disease states and immunological phenotypes. A cluster of highly shared sequence variants was judged likely to represent a technical artifact of the sequencing pipeline. In a later analysis, more than 15,000 TCR beta sequences were associated with specific HLA alleles at a false discovery rate of 0.05. When HLA alleles, especially DR and DQ, strongly co-occurred, attributing TCR associations to individual alleles was difficult. A later analysis found that most CMV-associated TCR beta chains appeared HLA-restricted, with HLA associations seemingly driven largely by CMV exposure. Linkage disequilibrium might explain the correlated functional status among segregating V segments, but an unknown experimental factor could not be ruled out. Approximately 18 rarely observed V segments, including chromosome 9 orphons, were excluded from the earlier analysis of approximately 500 of the donors because counts were too low. In the study, 150 to 200 TCR beta chains were listed as associated with cytomegalovirus.

What was sequenced was PBMCs. The TCR originated in a woman in her twenties or thirties in good health and CMV-seronegative.

The bases read TGTGCCAGCAGCTTGGCCCCCAGGACAACAGTAGATACGCAGTATTTT. Translated, it gives CASSLAPRTTVDTQYF. Recombination joined TRBV5-4 with TRBJ2-3; the D segment could be TRBD1, given 5 matching bases. V is reduced by 0 bases and J by 5 bases, leaving a spacing of 16 bases between them. The CDR1 and CDR2 encoded by the germline V gene (reference sequence) are SGHNT and YYREEE. Including cysteine and phenylalanine, the CDR3 has 16 amino acids. Left in the record is the CDR3 DNA by itself, 48 bases read in frame from the first base.